Here is one T cell receptor beta chain with its context. What it recognizes is unknown. TCRdb keeps only in-frame clones here, not all; method: immunoSEQ multiplex PCR. The profile shows approximately 79,000 clones, about 80% of them singletons. The CDR3 consists of 14 residues. Trimming removed 5 bases at V and 0 bases at J, with 11 bases between. In germline, CDR1 is MDHEN, CDR2 SYDVKM. This entry belongs to a study of T cell responses to AZD1222 COVID-19 vaccine. Points from the study as a whole: Females outnumbered males among donors, who were mostly white British; clonal diversity was possibly underestimated. Two AZD1222 doses significantly raised spike-specific TCR breadth and depth over controls.

This sample comprised peripheral blood, obtained 28 days after the second AZD1222 dose. The receptor's source is an adult who received the AZD1222 COVID-19 vaccine. The chain carries TRBV28 and TRBJ2-7, with D possibly called TRBD1 or TRBD2 (5 bases each). CDR3 DNA: TGTGCCAGCAGTCTCTTCGGGACCTCCTACGAGCAGTACTTC. Translated, it gives CASSLFGTSYEQYF.